This T cell receptor (beta chain) was captured by sequencing in a study of shared clonotypes between healthy human individuals. This clone was observed a few times. The protocol was immunoSEQ multiplex PCR, while the TCRdb copy is restricted to in-frame clones and leaves out a portion. This sample carries 2.3 million or so clones, just over 90% of them seen once, and the ten largest clones take 0.39%. V lost 6 bases, J lost 1 base, and 7 bases stayed unmatched. Germline V gene data show CDR1 as MDHEN and CDR2 as SYDVKM. The CDR3 sequence is 15 residues long. This sequence was found in a young man in good health. Some clones in this sample may be carry-over from other donors' samples. The source material was naive CD4+ T cells from PBMCs. As for subset: CD45RA+ positively selected. The chain joins TRBV28 to TRBJ1-1; 8 bases map to TRBD1. The CDR3 nucleotides read TGTGCCAGCAGGCCCCGGGACAGGCCGAACACTGAAGCTTTCTTT. Translation: CASRPRDRPNTEAFF.